One sample yielded the 31 T cell receptor beta chains listed below, sequenced in a study of blood T cell repertoires in COVID-19. Using immunoSEQ multiplex PCR, the repertoire was profiled, and TCRdb retains in-frame clones only, with some absent. The table includes about 250,000 clones, about nine tenths detected once. The sequenced sample was PBMCs or T cells enriched from blood (not recorded which). These receptors were taken from a woman aged 30 to 39 with acute COVID-19.

V and J are TRBV30 and TRBJ2-5; 8 bases agree with TRBD1. With V trimmed by 1 base and J by 5 bases, 12 bases remained unmatched. The CDR3 contains 16 residues. Per the germline V gene, CDR1 is GTSNPN and CDR2 is SVGIG (reference sequence). This CDR3 reads CAWSDLGAGGRETQYF. In nucleotides, the CDR3 is TGTGCCTGGAGTGACCTTGGGGCAGGGGGCAGGGAGACCCAGTACTTC.

In its sample, this clone was seen once. The chain carries TRBV19 and TRBJ2-5; D is possibly TRBD1 (6 bases). Germline CDR1 LNHDA, CDR2 SQIVND (reference sequence). V was clipped by 9 bases and J by 3 bases, with 14 bases between them. There are 13 residues in the CDR3. The CDR3 here is CASKTGAEETQYF. The DNA of the CDR3 is TGTGCCAGCAAGACAGGAGCTGAAGAGACCCAGTACTTC.

The genes are TRBV3-1 (or the pseudogene TRBV3-2) and TRBJ1-2; D gene uncertain. V lost 0 bases, J lost 4 bases, and 3 bases lay in between. The germline CDR1 and CDR2 sequences are LGHDT and YNNKEL (reference sequence). This CDR3 contains 12 residues. Here the CDR3 DNA reads TGTGCCAGCAGCCAAGAGGCCTATGGCTACACCTTC. Amino acids: CASSQEAYGYTF.

This rearrangement joins TRBV5-1 to TRBJ1-1; D ambiguous. Trimming pared 0 bases from V and 4 bases from J, leaving 19 bases between. The CDR3 spans 17 residues. CDR1 and CDR2 from the germline V gene are SGHRS and YFSETQ. CDR3 protein: CASSLDRLSGDSTEAFF. In DNA form, the CDR3 reads TGCGCCAGCAGCTTGGATAGGCTGTCCGGGGATTCCACTGAAGCTTTCTTT. Together with reference TRBV5-1 and TRBJ1-1, the CDR3 gives the full variable domain: KAGVTQTPRYLIKTRGQQVTLSCSPISGHRSVSWYQQTPGQGLQFLFEYFSETQRNKGNFPGRFSGRQFSNSRSEMNVSTLELGDSALYLCASSLDRLSGDSTEAFFGQGTRLTVV.

The chain combines TRBV28 with TRBJ2-4; 7 bases fit TRBD1. Germline-derived CDR1 and CDR2 are MDHEN and SYDVKM. There are 13 residues in the CDR3. The ends lost 3 bases at V and 8 bases at J; junction bases unmatched: 4. CDR3 protein: CASSFDRDDIQYF. CDR3 in DNA: TGTGCCAGCAGTTTTGACAGGGATGACATTCAGTACTTC.

The chain recombines TRBV9 with TRBJ1-6; D ambiguous. V was cut by 3 bases and J by 11 bases, with 9 bases left in between. Germline V gene sequence: CDR1 SGDLS, CDR2 YYNGEE. CDR3 length: 12 residues. The CDR3 loop reads CASSAGRPPLHF. The CDR3 DNA reads as TGTGCCAGCAGCGCGGGGAGGCCACCCCTCCACTTT.

The chain carries TRBV7-9 and TRBJ1-1, with D unclear. V was trimmed by 1 base and J by 1 base, leaving 7 bases between them. This CDR3 region has 14 residues. Germline V CDR1 and CDR2: SEHNR, FQNEAQ (reference sequence). This CDR3 is CASSLEIQNTEAFF. The CDR3 DNA reads TGTGCCAGCAGCTTAGAAATCCAGAACACTGAAGCTTTCTTT.

The gene calls are TRBV5-4 and TRBJ2-7; 8 nucleotides match TRBD2. The CDR3 runs 14 residues. Trimming removed 1 base from V and 6 bases from J; junction bases left unmatched: 6. Germline values: CDR1 SGHNT, CDR2 YYREEE (reference sequence). The CDR3 sequence is CASSLFGGDGEQYF. Here the CDR3 DNA reads TGTGCCAGCAGCTTGTTCGGGGGGGACGGCGAGCAGTACTTC. Using reference TRBV5-4 and TRBJ2-7 for the parts outside the CDR3, the full variable domain is ETGVTQSPTHLIKTRGQQVTLRCSSQSGHNTVSWYQQALGQGPQFIFQYYREEENGRGNFPPRFSGLQFPNYSSELNVNALELDDSALYLCASSLFGGDGEQYFGPGTRLTVT.

This chain joins TRBV24-1 and TRBJ2-7; 8 bases are a match to TRBD1. Looked up from germline, CDR1 is KGHDR and CDR2 is SFDVKD. V shed 3 bases, J shed 6 bases, and the junction held 3 bases outside the gene matches. The CDR3 contains 13 residues. Written as DNA, the CDR3 is TGTGCCACCAGTGATCGAACAGGGGGCGAGCAGTACTTC. Translation gives CATSDRTGGEQYF.

The chain employs TRBV28 and TRBJ1-2; 9 bases match TRBD1. CDR3 length: 16 residues. Trimming cost V 5 bases and J 7 bases; bases outside gene matches: 14. The germline gives CDR1 MDHEN, CDR2 SYDVKM. This chain's CDR3 is CASSEITGTGLSGYTF. The CDR3 DNA follows: TGTGCCAGCAGTGAAATAACCGGGACAGGGCTCTCTGGCTACACCTTC.

The chain is built from TRBV7-9 and TRBJ2-1; 8 nucleotides agree with TRBD1. Germline CDR1 SEHNR, CDR2 FQNEAQ (reference sequence). The CDR3 contains 13 residues. Trimming took 3 bases from V and 8 from J; bases not matched to a gene: 3. CDR3 amino acids: CASSLTGADEQFF. The CDR3 bases are TGTGCCAGCAGCTTGACAGGGGCAGATGAGCAGTTCTTC.

The rearrangement uses TRBV19 and TRBJ1-4; TRBD1 matches 7 bases. Germline V gene sequence: CDR1 LNHDA, CDR2 SQIVND (reference sequence). This CDR3 is built from 14 residues. The J segment lost 9 bases and the V segment lost 3 bases, leaving 7 bases of the junction unmatched. CDR3 DNA sequence: TGTGCCAGTAGTATTGGACAGGAGTTGAAAAAACTGTTTTTT. This translates into CASSIGQELKKLFF.

V usage is TRBV10-1 and J usage is TRBJ2-7; maybe TRBD1 (5 bases). The germline V gene encodes CDR1 WNHNN and CDR2 SYGVQD (reference sequence). The CDR3 contains 15 residues. Trimming removed 0 bases from V and 3 bases from J, with 12 bases in between. DNA of the CDR3: TGCGCCAGCAGTGAGTCGGGGCAGGAGAGCTACGAGCAGTACTTC. Translating gives CASSESGQESYEQYF.

The rearrangement uses TRBV6-1 and TRBJ2-7; D may be TRBD1 (6 bases). Germline V gives CDR1 MNHNS, CDR2 SASEGT. CDR3 length: 17 amino acids. V lost 1 base and J lost 3, with 19 bases in between. CDR3 DNA sequence: TGTGCCAGCAGTGAAGACCCGGGACAAAATACTTACTACGAGCAGTACTTC. This gives the protein CASSEDPGQNTYYEQYF.

The V call is TRBV2, the J call TRBJ2-3, with D possibly matching TRBD2 (6 bases). This CDR3 comprises 14 residues. V was shortened by 6 bases and J by 0 bases, with 10 bases between the two germline ends. Germline V gene lookup returns CDR1 SNHLY and CDR2 FYNNEI. Here the CDR3 reads CASRGGTSTDTQYF. CDR3 coding DNA: TGTGCCAGCAGGGGGGGAACAAGCACAGATACGCAGTATTTT.

This chain joins TRBV3-1 (or the pseudogene TRBV3-2) and TRBJ2-7, with 7 bases lining up with TRBD1. J gave up 2 bases and V 3 bases, and 10 bases lay outside the gene matches. Germline V gene sequence: CDR1 LGHDT, CDR2 YNNKEL (reference sequence). The CDR3 contains 16 residues. The CDR3 is CASSQIPGQMTYEQYF. The CDR3 region has the DNA TGTGCCAGCAGCCAGATCCCGGGACAGATGACCTACGAGCAGTACTTC.

This chain joins TRBV7-9 and TRBJ1-5; D is undetermined. Germline V gene lookup returns CDR1 SEHNR and CDR2 FQNEAQ (reference sequence). The CDR3 length is 13 residues. Trimming stripped 3 bases from V and 2 bases from J, with 5 bases between. The CDR3 spells CASSFVGNQPQHF. The CDR3 DNA follows: TGTGCCAGCAGCTTCGTAGGCAATCAGCCCCAGCATTTT. The full variable domain, in which reference TRBV7-9 and TRBJ1-5 provide the parts outside the CDR3, is DTGVSQNPRHKITKRGQNVTFRCDPISEHNRLYWYRQTLGQGPEFLTYFQNEAQLEKSRLLSDRFSAERPKGSFSTLEIQRTEQGDSAMYLCASSFVGNQPQHFGDGTRLSIL.

The chain carries TRBV30 and TRBJ2-3; D uncertain. The germline V gene encodes CDR1 GTSNPN and CDR2 SVGIG (reference sequence). This CDR3 is built from 15 residues. Trimming pared 0 bases from V and 4 bases from J, leaving 14 bases between. Here the CDR3 DNA reads TGTGCCTGGAGTGTATTCCCCCGAGCCGCAGATACGCAGTATTTT. As protein: CAWSVFPRAADTQYF.

V and J are TRBV9 and TRBJ2-4; D is possibly TRBD2 (5 bases). Trimming removed 0 bases from V and 7 bases from J, with 14 bases in between. The CDR3 totals 15 residues. CDR1 SGDLS and CDR2 YYNGEE come from the germline V gene. The CDR3, as DNA: TGTGCCAGCAGCGTAGATCCTTCGGGGTTTAACATTCAGTACTTC. This gives the protein CASSVDPSGFNIQYF.

This clone is a singleton in its sample. The chain carries TRBV2 and TRBJ1-4, with 7 nucleotides matching TRBD1. Losses at the gene ends were 6 bases for V and 9 bases for J; bases not matched to a gene: 10. Germline V gives CDR1 SNHLY, CDR2 FYNNEI. The CDR3 has 14 residues. The CDR3 DNA sequence: TGTGCCAGCAGCTCCGGGACAGATCTCCAAAAACTGTTTTTT. Residues: CASSSGTDLQKLFF.

This chain joins TRBV23-1 and TRBJ2-5, with 11 bases lining up with TRBD1. TRBV23-1 is treated as an ORF (open reading frame) with a function not yet certain. V lost 2 bases, J lost 1 base, and 3 bases stayed unmatched. The CDR3 extends over 16 amino acids. The CDR3 nucleotides are TGCGCCAGCAGTCAAGGGACAGGGGGGATCCAAGAGACCCAGTACTTC. Translating gives CASSQGTGGIQETQYF.

The chain combines TRBV3-1 (or the pseudogene TRBV3-2) with TRBJ2-7, with 7 positions matching TRBD1. Germline CDR1 LGHDT, CDR2 YNNKEL (reference sequence). The CDR3 sequence is 17 residues long. Trimming removed 0 bases from V and 1 base from J; junction bases left unmatched: 9. The CDR3 DNA reads as TGTGCCAGCAGCCAAGATCTAGGGGGCCGAAGGTCCTACGAGCAGTACTTC. This sequence encodes CASSQDLGGRRSYEQYF.

This chain connects TRBV30 to TRBJ2-3; 8 nucleotides line up with TRBD2. The CDR3 is made up of 19 amino acids. CDR1 is GTSNPN, CDR2 SVGIG, per germline (reference sequence). After removal of 2 bases from V and 4 bases from J, the junction contained 20 bases not matched to a gene. This CDR3 reads CAWSLFLAGRGGTPDTQYF. The CDR3 DNA follows: TGTGCCTGGAGTTTGTTTTTGGCCGGACGGGGGGGCACTCCAGATACGCAGTATTTT.

There are a few counts of this clone. CDR3 DNA: TGCGCCAGCAGGCGACAGGGGAACACTGAAGCTTTCTTT. Its protein is CASRRQGNTEAFF. The rearrangement links TRBV5-1 to TRBJ1-1; TRBD1 matches 7 bases. The length of the CDR3 is 13 residues. Germline V lookup: CDR1 SGHRS, CDR2 YFSETQ. Trimming removed 5 bases from V and 1 base from J; junction bases left unmatched: 2.

The chain is built from TRBV19 and TRBJ1-2; the D gene is possibly TRBD1 (6 bases). The CDR3 is made up of 13 amino acids. CDR1 is LNHDA and CDR2 is SQIVND in the germline V gene (reference sequence). V shed 9 bases and J shed 7 bases, with 18 bases lying between them. The CDR3 DNA reads TGTGCCAGGGGGGGGCCAGGTCCCCTTGGCTACACCTTC. Protein product: CARGGPGPLGYTF.

The V call is TRBV19, the J call TRBJ1-2; TRBD1 might be the D (6 bases). Germline CDR1 and CDR2: LNHDA and SQIVND (reference sequence). With 7 bases removed from V and 2 bases from J, the gap between germline ends came to 14 bases. The CDR3 consists of 14 residues. CDR3 nucleotide sequence: TGTGCCAGTATGTTAGGGGGAAACAACTATGGCTACACCTTC. It translates to CASMLGGNNYGYTF.

The rearrangement joins TRBV28 to TRBJ2-7; 13 nucleotides align to TRBD2. CDR1 and CDR2 (germline): MDHEN, SYDVKM. Losses at the gene ends were 2 bases for V and 4 bases for J; bases not matched to a gene: 8. The length of the CDR3 is 17 residues. Here the CDR3 reads CASSLGTSGGAGYEQYF. CDR3 nucleotide sequence: TGTGCCAGCAGTTTAGGCACTAGCGGGGGGGCAGGGTACGAGCAGTACTTC. Filled out from reference TRBV28 and TRBJ2-7, the complete variable domain reads DVKVTQSSRYLVKRTGEKVFLECVQDMDHENMFWYRQDPGLGLRLIYFSYDVKMKEKGDIPEGYSVSREKKERFSLILESASTNQTSMYLCASSLGTSGGAGYEQYFGPGTRLTVT.

The chain uses TRBV5-1 and TRBJ2-7, with 8 bases that match TRBD1. Unmatched junction bases numbered 6, after V lost 4 bases and J lost 0 bases. The CDR3 runs 15 residues. The germline gives CDR1 SGHRS, CDR2 YFSETQ. CDR3 residues: CASSDTGTGSYEQYF. CDR3 DNA sequence: TGCGCCAGCAGCGACACCGGGACAGGCTCCTACGAGCAGTACTTC.

The V gene is TRBV4-1, the J gene TRBJ1-5; D possibly corresponds to TRBD1 (6 bases). Per germline, CDR1 MGHRA and CDR2 YSYEKL. V lost 4 bases to trimming and J lost 3 bases, with 13 bases between them. CDR3 length: 15 residues. The CDR3: CASSRGQLDNQPQHF. The CDR3 DNA reads as TGCGCCAGCAGCCGCGGACAGTTGGACAATCAGCCCCAGCATTTT.

The rearrangement joins TRBV5-1 to TRBJ1-4; no definite D call. From germline, CDR1 is SGHRS and CDR2 YFSETQ. The V end lost 5 bases, the J end lost 4 bases, and 6 bases lay between the germline ends. This CDR3 has 12 residues. CDR3: CASRQNNEKLFF. The CDR3 DNA sequence: TGCGCCAGCAGACAGAATAATGAAAAACTGTTTTTT.

The chain couples TRBV5-6 to TRBJ2-1, with 9 positions matching TRBD1. CDR1 is SGHDT, CDR2 YYEEEE, per germline. CDR3 length: 16 residues. Trimming at V came to 3 bases and at J to 8 bases, leaving 12 bases not matched to a gene. Here the CDR3 reads CASSSVSGTGIHEQFF. The DNA of the CDR3 is TGTGCCAGCAGCTCCGTATCCGGGACAGGGATCCATGAGCAGTTCTTC.